A single sample is the source of the 18 T cell receptor beta chains below, sequenced in a study of T cell repertoires in cytomegalovirus infection. MiXCR, applied by TCRdb to the reads, yields one record per CDR3 protein. The sample includes some 270,000 distinct CDR3 sequences, 20% to 25% of them seen just once. These receptors are not linked to any known antigen. The material sequenced was cultured PBMCs, taken from culture after CMV antigen stimulation. These receptors were obtained from a human donor in good health (CMV status not recorded). Some clones in this sample may be carry-over from other donors' samples.

The chain is built from TRBV7-3 and TRBJ2-3, with 7 nucleotides matching TRBD1. CDR3 length: 16 amino acids. The J segment lost 0 bases and the V segment lost 3 bases, leaving 6 bases of the junction unmatched. Germline V CDR1 and CDR2: SGHTA, FQGTGA. The CDR3 is CASSFRDRPSTDTQYF. DNA of the CDR3: TGTGCCAGCAGCTTCCGGGACAGACCTAGCACAGATACGCAGTATTTT.

This clonotype was picked up many times. The rearrangement uses TRBV7-9 and TRBJ1-1; 7 nucleotides align to TRBD1. The CDR3 extends over 13 amino acids. Germline assignment: CDR1 SEHNR and CDR2 FQNEAQ (reference sequence). V dropped 8 bases and J dropped 4; count of bases not matched to a gene: 7. The CDR3 spells CASGGQSITEAFF. Here the CDR3 DNA reads TGTGCCAGCGGGGGACAGTCGATCACTGAAGCTTTCTTT.

In its sample, this clonotype was seen many times. The rearrangement links TRBV24-1 to TRBJ2-5, with 11 nucleotides matching TRBD2. Germline assignment: CDR1 KGHDR and CDR2 SFDVKD. V lost 0 bases to trimming and J lost 5 bases; unmatched junction nucleotides: 13. The CDR3 totals 19 residues. The CDR3 DNA reads as TGTGCCACCAGTGATTTGGGGACTAGCGGAGGGCCCCCAACGGAGACCCAGTACTTC. This encodes CATSDLGTSGGPPTETQYF.

Turning to this clonotype: This may be a read error, as it is one base from a much larger clone. The chain is built from TRBV7-9 and TRBJ2-1; D is possibly TRBD2 (5 bases). The ends were cut back, 3 bases at V and 6 bases at J, with 9 bases in the middle. The length of the CDR3 is 13 residues. The germline CDR1 and CDR2 sequences are SEHNR and FQNEAQ (reference sequence). DNA for the CDR3: TGTGCCAGCAGCTTTGAGCGGACCAATGAGCAGTTCTTC. Its translation: CASSFERTNEQFF.

This clonotype was counted ten times or more. The gene calls are TRBV12-3 or TRBV12-4 and TRBJ2-5; D is unclear. V was clipped by 3 bases and J by 5 bases, with 10 bases between them. The CDR3 is made up of 13 amino acids. CDR3 in DNA: TGTGCCAGCAGTTTTAGAAGAGGCGAGACCCAGTACTTC. Protein: CASSFRRGETQYF.

This clonotype was counted ten times or more. The chain is built from TRBV7-2 and TRBJ1-1; D is ambiguous. Trimming removed 2 bases at V and 4 bases at J, with 11 bases between. The germline CDR1 and CDR2 sequences are SGHTA and FQGNSA. The length of the CDR3 is 14 residues. CDR3 nucleotides: TGTGCCAGCAGCTTACAAGGTGGTAGCACTGAAGCTTTCTTT. This translates into CASSLQGGSTEAFF.

This clonotype has a handful of counts. The rearrangement joins TRBV7-2 to TRBJ2-5, with D unclear. This CDR3 has 13 amino acids. Germline CDR1 reads SGHTA; CDR2 reads FQGNSA. V gave up 3 bases and J gave up 4 bases, with 9 bases separating them. The CDR3 spells CASSFSRSETQYF. The CDR3 region has the DNA TGTGCCAGCAGCTTTAGTCGGTCAGAGACCCAGTACTTC.

The CDR3 bases are TGTGCCAGCAGTTTTCAGGGGAGGGAACAGCCCCAGCATTTT. It yields the protein CASSFQGREQPQHF. V and J are TRBV12-3 or TRBV12-4 and TRBJ1-5, with D possibly being TRBD1 (6 bases). The CDR3 sequence is 14 residues long. With 3 bases removed from V and 7 bases from J, the gap between germline ends came to 13 bases.

This clonotype was picked up many times. The chain has TRBV7-2 and TRBJ1-1; 11 bases fit TRBD1. The V gene end was trimmed by 5 bases and the J gene end by 4 bases; junction bases not matched to a gene: 6. Germline V CDR1 and CDR2: SGHTA, FQGNSA. CDR3 size: 15 residues. CDR3 sequence: CASSDGTGGRTEAFF. As DNA, the CDR3 is TGTGCCAGCAGCGACGGGACAGGGGGGCGCACTGAAGCTTTCTTT.

This clonotype was detected only once. The gene calls are TRBV12-3 or TRBV12-4 and TRBJ1-1, with 7 bases that match TRBD1. The V segment lost 6 bases and the J segment 8 bases; nucleotides outside the gene matches: 6. This CDR3 region has 12 residues. CDR3 region: CASRRGQEEAFF. CDR3 coding DNA: TGTGCCAGCAGACGCGGACAGGAAGAAGCTTTCTTT.

The gene calls are TRBV29-1 and TRBJ2-5; D gene uncertain. This CDR3 has 12 residues. Germline values: CDR1 SQVTM, CDR2 ANQGSEA. V was clipped by 2 bases and J by 2 bases, with 6 bases between them. In DNA, the CDR3 is TGCAGCGTTGAACTACAGCAAGAGACCCAGTACTTC. It specifies CSVELQQETQYF.

The CDR3 DNA reads as TGCAGTGCAGCAGGGGGGGGGGACACTGAAGCTTTCTTT. It is translated as CSAAGGGDTEAFF. V gene TRBV20-1 combines with J gene TRBJ1-1, with 7 nucleotides matching TRBD1. The germline gives CDR1 DFQATT, CDR2 SNEGSKA (reference sequence). V shed 6 bases and J 3 bases; nucleotides not matched to a gene: 7. The CDR3 has 13 residues.

This clonotype was observed a handful of times. The chain employs TRBV12-3 or TRBV12-4 and TRBJ2-3; 13 bases map to TRBD2. CDR3 length equals 15 residues. Trimming took 6 bases from V and 7 from J; bases not matched to a gene: 7. CDR3 DNA: TGTGCCAGCAGCACACTAGCGGGAGGGCCTAATACGCAGTATTTT. Encoded protein: CASSTLAGGPNTQYF.

The CDR3 protein is CSAREAGVGTDTQYF. The CDR3 bases are TGCAGTGCTAGAGAGGCGGGAGTAGGCACAGATACGCAGTATTTT. V usage is TRBV20-1 and J usage is TRBJ2-3, with 7 bases lining up with TRBD2. CDR1 is DFQATT, CDR2 SNEGSKA, per germline (reference sequence). The length of the CDR3 is 15 residues. Trimming at V came to 0 bases and at J to 1 base, leaving 4 bases not matched to a gene.

A few counts support this clonotype. The V and J genes are TRBV6-2 or TRBV6-3 and TRBJ2-1; weak D call: TRBD1 (6 bases). The germline CDR1 and CDR2 sequences are MNHEY and SVGEGT. V was clipped by 7 bases and J by 2 bases, with 15 bases between them. The CDR3 is 15 residues long. CDR3 amino acids: CASTEWDNPYNEQFF. CDR3 DNA sequence: TGTGCCAGCACCGAGTGGGACAACCCCTACAATGAGCAGTTCTTC.

This clonotype has only a few counts. The chain is built from TRBV28 and TRBJ2-7, with 9 bases that match TRBD2. Trimming at V came to 3 bases and at J to 4 bases, leaving 7 bases not matched to a gene. Germline assignment: CDR1 MDHEN and CDR2 SYDVKM. This CDR3 contains 15 residues. The CDR3 sequence is CASSFPSGKHYEQYF. In DNA, the CDR3 is TGTGCCAGCAGTTTTCCTAGCGGGAAACATTACGAGCAGTACTTC.

This clonotype has at least ten counts. The chain carries TRBV7-2 and TRBJ2-1; 10 bases fit TRBD1. After removal of 1 base from V and 7 bases from J, the junction contained 7 bases not matched to a gene. This CDR3 region has 16 residues. Germline-derived CDR1 and CDR2 are SGHTA and FQGNSA. The CDR3 loop reads CASSLVGTGVRNEQFF. The CDR3 region has the DNA TGTGCCAGCAGCTTAGTCGGGACAGGGGTAAGGAATGAGCAGTTCTTC.

This chain uses TRBV19 with TRBJ2-1; D is uncertain. The V end was cut by 1 base, the J end by 9 bases, with 7 bases between. This CDR3 contains 12 residues. Germline CDR1 LNHDA, CDR2 SQIVND (reference sequence). The CDR3 region is CASSIGWGEQFF. The DNA of the CDR3 is TGTGCCAGTAGTATAGGGTGGGGTGAGCAGTTCTTC.